The clone carrying this T cell receptor beta chain showed up many times. Individual cDNA molecules in this library carried unique molecular identifiers. TCRdb re-called the RACE reads with MiXCR, one entry per CDR3 protein. The sample carries under 55,000 distinct CDR3 sequences, over 9.5% recorded once. CDR3 length: 13 residues. CDR1 is SNHLY, CDR2 FYNNEI, per germline. The junction had 5 bases not matched to a gene; V was cut back by 10 bases and J by 2 bases. This sample is part of a study of human T cells and chemical hapten exposure. About the study: How much TCR each sample yielded varied, mostly because pooled library volumes differed slightly.

Time point meaning: patch test 3, about 24 weeks after DPC sensitization. Treatment noted: therapeutic diphenylcyclopropenone sensitization with weekly scalp DPC. The chain carries TRBV2 and TRBJ1-5, with TRBD1 matching 7 bases. This receptor was identified in a woman aged 40 to 55 with alopecia areata. Some clones in this sample may be carry-over from other donors' samples. Specimen: whole blood, collected in connection with sensitization to the hapten diphenylcyclopropenone (DPC). For the CDR3, the DNA is TGTGCCATAGACAGGGAGGGCAATCAGCCCCAGCATTTT. It is translated as CAIDREGNQPQHF.